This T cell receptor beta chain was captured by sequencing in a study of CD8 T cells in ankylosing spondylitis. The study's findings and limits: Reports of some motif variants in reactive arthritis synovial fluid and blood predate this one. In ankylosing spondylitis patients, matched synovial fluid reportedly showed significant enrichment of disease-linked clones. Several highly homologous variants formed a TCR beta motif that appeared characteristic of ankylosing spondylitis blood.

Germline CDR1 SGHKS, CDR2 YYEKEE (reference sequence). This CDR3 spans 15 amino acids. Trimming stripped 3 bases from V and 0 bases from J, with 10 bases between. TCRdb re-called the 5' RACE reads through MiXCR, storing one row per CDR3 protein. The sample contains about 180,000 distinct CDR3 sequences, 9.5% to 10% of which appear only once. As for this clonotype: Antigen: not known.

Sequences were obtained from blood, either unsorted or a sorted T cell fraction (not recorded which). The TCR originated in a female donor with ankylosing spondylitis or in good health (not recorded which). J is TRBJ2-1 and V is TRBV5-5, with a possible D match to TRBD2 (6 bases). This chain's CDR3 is CASSYGGDSYNEQFF. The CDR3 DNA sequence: TGTGCCAGCAGCTACGGGGGAGACTCCTACAATGAGCAGTTCTTC.